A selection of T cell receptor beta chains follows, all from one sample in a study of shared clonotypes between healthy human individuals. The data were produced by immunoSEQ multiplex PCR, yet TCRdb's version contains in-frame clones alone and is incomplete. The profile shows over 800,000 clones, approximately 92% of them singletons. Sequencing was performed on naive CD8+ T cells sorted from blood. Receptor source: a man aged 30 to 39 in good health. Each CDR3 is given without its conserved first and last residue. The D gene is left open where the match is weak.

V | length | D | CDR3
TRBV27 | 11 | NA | ASSRGVLNIQY
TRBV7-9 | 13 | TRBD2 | ASSFSGTTSYEQY
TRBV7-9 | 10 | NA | ASSPPWDEQF
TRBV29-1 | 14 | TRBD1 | SVDDLRDSPYNEQF
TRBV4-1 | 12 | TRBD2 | ASSPREGPDEQY
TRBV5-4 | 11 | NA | ASSTDYYNEQF
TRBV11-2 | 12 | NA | ASSLGWTSYEQY
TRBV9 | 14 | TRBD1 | ASSETGGVESNEQF
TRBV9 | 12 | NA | ASSVGSRSYEQY
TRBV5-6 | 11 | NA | ASSPRYTDTQY
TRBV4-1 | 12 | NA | ASSQVEASNEQF
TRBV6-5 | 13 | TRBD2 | ASSYLRGSSGELF
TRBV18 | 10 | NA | ASSPQNTEAF
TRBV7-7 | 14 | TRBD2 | ASSLGRESSYNEQF
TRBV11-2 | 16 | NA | ASSLGKGPGHRVETQY
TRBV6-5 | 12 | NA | AVTSLPNTGELF
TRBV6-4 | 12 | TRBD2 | ASSDGTSGNEQF
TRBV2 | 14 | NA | ASSERIRSSGNTIY
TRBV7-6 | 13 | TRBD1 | ASSPSTGSNTEAF
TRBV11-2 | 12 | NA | ASSLETEQETQY
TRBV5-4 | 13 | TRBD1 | ASSSPQGAGGELF
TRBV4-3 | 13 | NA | ASSQVVSSYNEQF
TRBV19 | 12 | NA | ASSTSDGTGELF
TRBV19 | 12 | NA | ASTGHAFYNEQF
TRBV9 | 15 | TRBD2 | ASSEASGGTFQETQY